This record covers a single TCR beta chain. The target antigen is unknown. Method: immunoSEQ multiplex PCR; TCRdb's copy keeps in-frame clones and lacks some. The table records 98,000 or so clones, 80% to 90% of them present only once. The germline V and J ends were trimmed by 6 bases and 4 bases, with 9 bases remaining between them. This CDR3 comprises 13 residues. CDR1 is MNHEY and CDR2 is SMNVEV in the germline V gene (reference sequence). The record originates from a study of PD-1 blockade in classical Hodgkin lymphoma. Every patient experienced relapse after autologous stem cell transplantation, and brentuximab vedotin exposure varied. General observations from the study: Complete responders possessed baseline diversity comparable to newly diagnosed patients.

The receptor was isolated from a human donor with classical Hodgkin lymphoma. The sample in question was peripheral blood mononuclear cells (PBMCs), obtained before the second cycle of nivolumab. The chain is built from TRBV27 and TRBJ2-2; either TRBD1 or TRBD2 may fit D (5 bases each). The CDR3 nucleotides are TGTGCCAGCAGATGGGGGAGCACCGGGGAGCTGTTTTTT. Translated: CASRWGSTGELFF.